Following are 15 T cell receptor beta chains from one sample sequenced in a study of blood T cell repertoires in COVID-19. TCRdb's table, derived via immunoSEQ multiplex PCR, lists solely in-frame clones and lacks some. There are about 200,000 clones in the sample; more than 80% occur only once, and roughly 8.4% lies in the top ten. The sample comprised PBMCs or T cells enriched from blood (not recorded which). The receptors were sampled from a young woman who had recovered from COVID-19.

The rearrangement links TRBV13 to TRBJ1-2, with D tentatively TRBD1 (5 bases). CDR3 length equals 14 residues. The germline V gene has CDR1 PRHDT and CDR2 FYEKMQ (reference sequence). The V end was cut by 4 bases, the J end by 7 bases, with 16 bases between. CDR3 sequence: CASSSPASGFGYTF. The CDR3 DNA reads TGTGCCAGCAGCTCACCCGCCTCAGGGTTTGGCTACACCTTC.

The rearrangement links TRBV12-3 or TRBV12-4 to TRBJ1-6; 7 bases fit TRBD1. The J segment lost 7 bases and the V segment lost 6 bases, leaving 3 bases of the junction unmatched. The CDR3 extends over 13 amino acids. For the CDR3, the DNA is TGTGCCAGCAGAGGACAGGAGAATTCACCCCTCCACTTT. The encoded protein is CASRGQENSPLHF.

The rearrangement joins TRBV7-9 to TRBJ2-5, with 8 nucleotides matching TRBD2. V dropped 5 bases and J dropped 3; count of bases not matched to a gene: 8. The V gene's germline CDR1 is SEHNR and CDR2 FQNEAQ (reference sequence). The CDR3 covers 15 residues. CDR3 in amino acids: CASSPLLADKETQYF. As DNA, the CDR3 is TGTGCCAGCAGCCCGCTACTAGCGGACAAAGAGACCCAGTACTTC.

The rearrangement joins TRBV9 to TRBJ2-1, with no clear D. CDR3 size: 18 residues. The germline V gene has CDR1 SGDLS and CDR2 YYNGEE. The V and J ends lost 1 base and 4 bases respectively, with 21 bases between them. Here the CDR3 DNA reads TGTGCCAGCAGCGTAAAAGTAATCCAGAACCCTCATTACAATGAGCAGTTCTTC. The encoded protein is CASSVKVIQNPHYNEQFF.

Here the CDR3 DNA reads TGTGCCAGCAGCACCGGGCCCGCCGGGGCCCTCCACTTT. Protein product: CASSTGPAGALHF. This chain links TRBV9 with TRBJ1-6; unclear D gene. V dropped 4 bases and J dropped 14 bases, with 16 bases sitting between them. The CDR3 is 13 amino acids. Germline V gives CDR1 SGDLS, CDR2 YYNGEE.

The chain joins TRBV5-4 to TRBJ2-7; 9 nucleotides line up with TRBD1. This CDR3 region has 15 residues. Germline trimming cut 4 bases from V and 4 bases from J; bases unmatched to any gene: 9. Germline V lookup: CDR1 SGHNT, CDR2 YYREEE (reference sequence). CDR3: CASSPAGQGIYEQYF. In nucleotides, the CDR3 is TGTGCCAGCAGCCCGGCGGGACAGGGAATTTACGAGCAGTACTTC.

The chain carries TRBV24-1 and TRBJ2-2; 9 bases are a match to TRBD1. This CDR3 comprises 17 residues. The ends lost 5 bases at V and 3 bases at J; junction bases unmatched: 9. The germline V gene encodes CDR1 KGHDR and CDR2 SFDVKD. Here the CDR3 reads CATSADRGFVDTGELFF. The CDR3 DNA reads as TGTGCCACCAGTGCGGACAGGGGATTTGTAGACACCGGGGAGCTGTTTTTT.

This chain uses TRBV5-1 with TRBJ1-2, with D hard to call. V lost 0 bases and J lost 0, with 9 bases in between. The germline gives CDR1 SGHRS, CDR2 YFSETQ. The CDR3 has 15 residues. The CDR3 region is CASSLDGKANYGYTF. Here the CDR3 DNA reads TGCGCCAGCAGCTTGGACGGGAAAGCTAACTATGGCTACACCTTC.

This clone was found a few times. The rearrangement links TRBV28 to TRBJ2-7, with 7 bases that match TRBD1. Losses at the gene ends were 5 bases for V and 3 bases for J; bases not matched to a gene: 7. From germline, CDR1 is MDHEN and CDR2 SYDVKM. The length of the CDR3 is 14 residues. The CDR3 reads CASSPRDRIYEQYF. The CDR3 DNA is TGTGCCAGCAGTCCCCGGGACAGAATCTACGAGCAGTACTTC. The complete variable domain, with remaining parts taken from reference TRBV28 and TRBJ2-7, reads DVKVTQSSRYLVKRTGEKVFLECVQDMDHENMFWYRQDPGLGLRLIYFSYDVKMKEKGDIPEGYSVSREKKERFSLILESASTNQTSMYLCASSPRDRIYEQYFGPGTRLTVT.

Comments on this clone: A much bigger clone sits one base away, suggesting this may be a read error. V is TRBV13 and J is TRBJ1-1; maybe TRBD1 (6 bases). This CDR3 has 13 amino acids. Trimming took 0 bases from V and 4 from J, leaving 6 bases between them. Per germline, CDR1 PRHDT and CDR2 FYEKMQ (reference sequence). This CDR3 is CASSLGQGTEAFF. CDR3 bases: TGTGCCAGCAGCTTAGGACAGGGCACTGAAGCTTTCTTT.

The rearrangement links TRBV5-6 to TRBJ2-2; TRBD2 aligns across 10 bases. This CDR3 is 16 amino acids long. J was trimmed by 2 bases and V by 4 bases; bases with no gene match: 5. CDR1 SGHDT and CDR2 YYEEEE come from the germline V gene. CDR3 protein: CASSVRLAGNTGELFF. The CDR3 nucleotides are TGTGCCAGCAGCGTACGACTAGCGGGTAACACCGGGGAGCTGTTTTTT. The full variable domain, rest sourced from reference TRBV5-6 and TRBJ2-2, is DAGVTQSPTHLIKTRGQQVTLRCSPKSGHDTVSWYQQALGQGPQFIFQYYEEEERQRGNFPDRFSGHQFPNYSSELNVNALLLGDSALYLCASSVRLAGNTGELFFGEGSRLTVL.

This clone was observed once. CDR3 bases: TGTGCCGCCAGCGGAGGGACTAACTATAATTCACCCCTCCACTTT. Amino acids: CAASGGTNYNSPLHF. This rearrangement joins TRBV14 to TRBJ1-6, with D possibly matching TRBD1 (5 bases). This CDR3 contains 15 residues. V was cut by 11 bases and J by 3 bases, with 17 bases left in between. Per the germline V gene, CDR1 is SGHDN and CDR2 is FVKESK.

This clone was recorded many times. J is TRBJ1-4 and V is TRBV19; 9 bases are shared with TRBD1. Trimming removed 5 bases from V and 8 bases from J; junction bases left unmatched: 6. The CDR3 loop spans 14 amino acids. CDR1 LNHDA and CDR2 SQIVND come from the germline V gene (reference sequence). The CDR3 coding sequence is TGTGCCAGTAGTCTGGGACAGGGTGTGGAAAAACTGTTTTTT. Encoded protein: CASSLGQGVEKLFF.

The chain joins TRBV28 to TRBJ2-1, with 8 positions matching TRBD2. Trimming removed 3 bases from V and 4 bases from J; junction bases left unmatched: 5. CDR1 and CDR2 (germline): MDHEN, SYDVKM. This CDR3 comprises 15 residues. The CDR3 DNA reads TGTGCCAGCAGTTTGGGCGGGGGGTTTTACAATGAGCAGTTCTTC. Residues: CASSLGGGFYNEQFF.

The V and J genes are TRBV5-1 and TRBJ2-3, with 8 bases identical to TRBD2. Germline values: CDR1 SGHRS, CDR2 YFSETQ. With V trimmed by 4 bases and J by 3 bases, 4 bases remained unmatched. This CDR3 is built from 14 residues. CDR3 region: CASSGGGLTDTQYF. CDR3 sequence (DNA): TGCGCCAGCAGCGGCGGGGGGCTTACAGATACGCAGTATTTT.